This T cell receptor beta chain was obtained from a study of blood T cell repertoires in COVID-19 (dated by TCRdb to the early 2020s). Some background on the complete study: The collaborator samples originated in the United States, Italy and Spain and spanned the acute and convalescent phases of COVID-19. A freely available public database, intended as a resource for researchers studying the immune response to SARS-CoV-2, is where the repertoires were released. The prospective study material was composed of cDNA or gDNA derived from T cells, B-cell-depleted T cells, or PBMCs. Where available, HLA class I and class II types were taken from metadata supplied by the sample provider and were not determined by assay-based typing. Nearly every sample came with metadata listing a de-identified subject ID, COVID-19 status, age in years and sex. The samples were drawn from the first 160 participants of the ongoing ImmuneRACE study and from more than 1,000 subjects provided by 6 global collaborators. Subjects who had been exposed to COVID-19, were actively infected with it, or had recovered from it provided the deeply sampled blood TCRbeta repertoires that made up the dataset.

Here V drops 6 bases and J drops 0 bases, and the junction holds 3 bases not matched to any gene. The CDR3 runs 15 amino acids, cysteine and phenylalanine included. Here the CDR3 DNA is all that survives: 45 bases in frame from base 1. CDR1 and CDR2, per the germline V gene (reference sequence), are MNHEY and SMNVEV. What the study reported, not specific to this receptor: The quantity of clinical and demographic metadata differed by source and by participant and was supplied without curation.

This clone was counted a few times. Its antigen is currently not known. Within one base of it there is no much larger clone, and no base qualities were kept. In the prospective study, participants were about 18 to 90 years old, resided in approximately 25 geographic areas of the United States, and were enrolled through a virtual design. Cohort assignment in the prospective study relied on participant-reported clinical history from a screening survey and a study questionnaire. Exposed participants were defined as having been in contact with someone with a PCR-confirmed or clinician-diagnosed COVID-19 case within 2 weeks of study entry. Each participant in the prospective study had whole blood, serum and a nasopharyngeal or oropharyngeal swab collected by mobile phlebotomists. Additional blood draws and questionnaires over a 2-month period could optionally be provided by prospective study participants. Blood samples from the prospective study were shipped frozen or at room temperature prior to DNA extraction.

TCRbeta CDR3 regions were amplified from genomic DNA using the immunoSEQ Assay, a bias-controlled multiplex PCR. Per the original workflow: Within the assay, amplification of reference gene primers was used to estimate how many nucleated cells each sample contained. Sequence reads were collapsed and filtered to measure the absolute abundance of every unique TCRbeta CDR3 rearrangement. Productive Simpson clonality was computed per sample as the square root of Simpson's diversity index over productive rearrangements. Imported from immuneACCESS, the table was reduced by TCRdb to in-frame sequences with V and J called. These copies leave out some clones; in studies compared against another copy, an unresolved V gene accounts for under half, and the cause of the remainder is not known. That table is the source of V, J and clone size, and D and trimming were worked out from the DNA. This sample is represented by around 270,000 clones; approximately 88% of them were singletons. The ten biggest clones cover around 3.1% of the sample.

Sequenced sample: PBMCs or T cells enriched from blood (not recorded which). The rearrangement combines TRBV27 with TRBJ2-1, and 9 junction bases match TRBD2. This receptor was obtained from a woman aged 40 to 50 who had been exposed to COVID-19. The CDR3 has the sequence CASSRLAASYNEQFF. In nucleotide form, the sequence is TGTGCCAGCAGCCGACTAGCGGCCTCCTACAATGAGCAGTTCTTC.